These 17 T cell receptor beta chains were all obtained from the same sample, sequenced in a study of blood T cell repertoires in COVID-19. Clones were read by immunoSEQ multiplex PCR, and TCRdb kept only the in-frame ones, dropping some. The sample holds around 260,000 clones, more than 70% seen once. The sequencing sample was made of peripheral blood. The origin of the receptors is a woman in her forties or fifties with acute or convalescent COVID-19.

The V gene is TRBV28, the J gene TRBJ2-3, with TRBD1 matching 9 bases. With 2 bases clipped from V and 5 bases from J, the junction kept 8 bases outside the gene matches. The CDR3 totals 16 residues. Germline loops: CDR1 MDHEN, CDR2 SYDVKM. The CDR3 DNA is TGTGCCAGCAGTTTAAACCCGACAGGGGGAATAGATACGCAGTATTTT. Translated, it gives CASSLNPTGGIDTQYF.

J is TRBJ1-2 and V is TRBV5-4, with a tentative D call TRBD1 (5 bases). Trimming cost V 4 bases and J 1 base, with 14 bases left between them. Germline V lookup: CDR1 SGHNT, CDR2 YYREEE (reference sequence). The CDR3 has 15 residues. CDR3 sequence: CASSAGPTFNYGYTF. In DNA, the CDR3 is TGTGCCAGCAGCGCGGGACCGACGTTTAACTATGGCTACACCTTC.

The CDR3 sequence: CASSPPQGTDTQYF. The CDR3 DNA follows: TGTGCCAGCTCACCCCCCCAGGGCACAGATACGCAGTATTTT. J is TRBJ2-3 and V is TRBV18, with unresolved D. The CDR3 length is 14 residues. V was clipped by 3 bases and J by 1 base, with 8 bases between them. Germline CDR1 reads KGHSH; CDR2 reads LQKENI.

J is TRBJ2-7 and V is TRBV2, with TRBD1 identical over 9 bases. Per germline, CDR1 SNHLY and CDR2 FYNNEI. V lost 8 bases, J lost 2 bases, and 7 bases stayed unmatched. This CDR3 contains 14 residues. CDR3 in amino acids: CASLGTGMTYEQYF. In nucleotides, the CDR3 is TGTGCCAGCCTTGGGACAGGGATGACCTACGAGCAGTACTTC. The full variable domain, with the rest looked up from reference TRBV2 and TRBJ2-7, is EPEVTQTPSHQVTQMGQEVILRCVPISNHLYFYWYRQILGQKVEFLVSFYNNEISEKSEIFDDQFSVERPDGSNFTLKIRSTKLEDSAMYFCASLGTGMTYEQYFGPGTRLTVT.

J is TRBJ2-2 and V is TRBV6-2 or TRBV6-3; 7 bases map to TRBD1. CDR1 and CDR2 (germline): MNHEY, SVGEGT. V shed 5 bases, J shed 2 bases, and the junction held 5 bases outside the gene matches. CDR3 size: 15 residues. Here the CDR3 DNA reads TGTGCCAGCAGTCCGGACAGGAAAAACACCGGGGAGCTGTTTTTT. Translated, it gives CASSPDRKNTGELFF.

The chain joins TRBV7-6 to TRBJ2-1; possibly TRBD2 for D (6 bases). Germline CDR1 is SGHVS and CDR2 is FNYEAQ. Between the trimmed V and J ends, which lost 4 bases and 6 bases, there was a span of 16 bases. This CDR3 region has 15 residues. The CDR3 region has the DNA TGTGCCAGCAGCTCAGTGGGGGGAACGTCCAATGAGCAGTTCTTC. It specifies CASSSVGGTSNEQFF.

Of note for this clone: Additional DNA sequences in this sample encode the identical CDR3. This chain connects TRBV29-1 to TRBJ1-2, with D possibly TRBD1 on 5 matching bases. Looked up from germline, CDR1 is SQVTM and CDR2 is ANQGSEA. The CDR3 spans 12 residues. Trimming removed 4 bases from V and 4 bases from J, with 10 bases in between. CDR3 protein: CSVGQGGYGYTF. The CDR3 nucleotides read TGCAGCGTTGGTCAGGGAGGCTATGGCTACACCTTC. Full variable domain (remainder filled in from reference TRBV29-1 and TRBJ1-2): SAVISQKPSRDICQRGTSLTIQCQVDSQVTMMFWYRQQPGQSLTLIATANQGSEATYESGFVIDKFPISRPNLTFSTLTVSNMSPEDSSIYLCSVGQGGYGYTFGSGTRLTVV.

The rearrangement joins TRBV9 to TRBJ2-1; TRBD2 aligns across 8 bases. The CDR3 has 16 amino acids. Germline CDR1 reads SGDLS; CDR2 reads YYNGEE. J lost 7 bases, V lost 0 bases, and 9 bases had no gene match. The CDR3 DNA is TGTGCCAGCAGCGTAGGCTTAGCGGGATTTTCGAATGAGCAGTTCTTC. This encodes CASSVGLAGFSNEQFF. The full variable domain, with the rest looked up from reference TRBV9 and TRBJ2-1, is DSGVTQTPKHLITATGQRVTLRCSPRSGDLSVYWYQQSLDQGLQFLIQYYNGEERAKGNILERFSAQQFPDLHSELNLSSLELGDSALYFCASSVGLAGFSNEQFFGPGTRLTVL.

The rearrangement joins TRBV5-4 to TRBJ2-7; D remains unclear. The CDR3 is 16 amino acids. CDR1 SGHNT and CDR2 YYREEE come from the germline V gene (reference sequence). The V end lost 0 bases, the J end lost 0 bases, and 13 bases lay between the germline ends. The CDR3: CASSLEAQWSSYEQYF. CDR3 bases: TGTGCCAGCAGCTTGGAGGCCCAATGGAGCTCCTACGAGCAGTACTTC. Filled out from reference TRBV5-4 and TRBJ2-7, the complete variable domain reads ETGVTQSPTHLIKTRGQQVTLRCSSQSGHNTVSWYQQALGQGPQFIFQYYREEENGRGNFPPRFSGLQFPNYSSELNVNALELDDSALYLCASSLEAQWSSYEQYFGPGTRLTVT.

V gene TRBV18 combines with J gene TRBJ2-3, with TRBD2 matching 8 bases. V was clipped by 0 bases and J by 1 base; unmatched bases: 3. CDR3 length equals 16 residues. Germline V gene data show CDR1 as KGHSH and CDR2 as LQKENI. The CDR3 sequence is CASSPPTSGRTDTQYF. The CDR3 nucleotides are TGTGCCAGCTCACCACCAACTAGCGGTCGCACAGATACGCAGTATTTT.

This clone occurred once. In nucleotides, the CDR3 is TGTGCCAGCCGCTGGACGGGACACGGGACAGGGGGTTATGAGCAGTACTTC. This translates into CASRWTGHGTGGYEQYF. V usage is TRBV27 and J usage is TRBJ2-7; 11 bases fit TRBD1. The germline V gene encodes CDR1 MNHEY and CDR2 SMNVEV (reference sequence). The CDR3 consists of 17 residues. The V and J ends lost 8 bases and 7 bases, in that order; junction bases with no gene match: 19.

This chain connects TRBV5-1 to TRBJ1-2; D might be TRBD1 (6 bases). V dropped 1 base and J dropped 3 bases, with 16 bases sitting between them. Germline V gene lookup returns CDR1 SGHRS and CDR2 YFSETQ. The CDR3 runs 16 residues. This CDR3 is CASSLTGTAFDYGYTF. In nucleotides, the CDR3 is TGCGCCAGCAGCTTGACAGGGACCGCCTTTGACTATGGCTACACCTTC.

Note on this clone: The same CDR3 can be traced to other DNA sequences in this sample. V gene TRBV18 combines with J gene TRBJ2-5; D is perhaps TRBD1 (5 bases). From germline, CDR1 is KGHSH and CDR2 LQKENI. This CDR3 has 13 residues. Trimming stripped 3 bases from V and 2 bases from J, with 7 bases between. This chain's CDR3 is CASSPGQQETQYF. The DNA for the CDR3 is TGTGCCAGCTCACCTGGACAACAAGAGACCCAGTACTTC. The complete variable domain, with remaining parts taken from reference TRBV18 and TRBJ2-5, reads NAGVMQNPRHLVRRRGQEARLRCSPMKGHSHVYWYRQLPEEGLKFMVYLQKENIIDESGMPKERFSAEFPKEGPSILRIQQVVRGDSAAYFCASSPGQQETQYFGPGTRLLVL.

The chain joins TRBV27 to TRBJ2-2; 9 bases map to TRBD2. Germline lookup yields CDR1 MNHEY and CDR2 SMNVEV (reference sequence). V trimming: 7 bases; J trimming: 7 bases; junction bases outside the gene matches: 10. CDR3 length: 15 amino acids. DNA for the CDR3: TGTGCCAGCAACTTAATAGCGGGAGCGGTCGGGGAGCTGTTTTTT. Its protein product is CASNLIAGAVGELFF.

V and J are TRBV18 and TRBJ1-2, with D possibly matching TRBD1 (5 bases). Trimming removed 2 bases at V and 0 bases at J, with 13 bases between. CDR1 is KGHSH and CDR2 is LQKENI in the germline V gene. CDR3 length: 16 amino acids. The CDR3 protein is CASSPNTGTSNYGYTF. Here the CDR3 DNA reads TGTGCCAGCTCACCAAATACAGGAACTTCTAACTATGGCTACACCTTC. The whole variable domain, filled in from reference TRBV18 and TRBJ1-2, reads NAGVMQNPRHLVRRRGQEARLRCSPMKGHSHVYWYRQLPEEGLKFMVYLQKENIIDESGMPKERFSAEFPKEGPSILRIQQVVRGDSAAYFCASSPNTGTSNYGYTFGSGTRLTVV.

The chain employs TRBV20-1 and TRBJ1-2; D remains unclear. The V and J ends lost 3 bases and 2 bases respectively, with 16 bases between them. The CDR3 contains 15 residues. Germline V CDR1 and CDR2: DFQATT, SNEGSKA (reference sequence). The CDR3 nucleotides read TGCAGTGCTAGTCCGATAGACATCGGCAACTATGGCTACACCTTC. Its protein product is CSASPIDIGNYGYTF.

The chain employs TRBV6-5 and TRBJ2-7; 11 positions match TRBD1. The CDR3 has 13 residues. In germline, CDR1 is MNHEY, CDR2 SVGAGI. V lost 7 bases to trimming and J lost 5 bases; unmatched junction nucleotides: 4. CDR3 protein: CASTGQGADEQYF. DNA for the CDR3: TGTGCCAGCACTGGACAGGGGGCGGACGAGCAGTACTTC.